Listed here are 21 T cell receptor beta chains from one sample, sequenced in a study of blood T cell repertoires in COVID-19. Using immunoSEQ multiplex PCR, the repertoire was profiled, and TCRdb retains in-frame clones only, with some absent. The sample lists 57,000 or so clones; 88% were seen once. The specimen sequenced was peripheral blood. The receptors originated from a woman aged 45-65 years with active or convalescent COVID-19.

The rearrangement links TRBV18 to TRBJ1-5; D is undetermined. The CDR3 is 17 residues long. Deletions cut 3 bases from V and 0 bases from J, with 15 bases between. CDR1 and CDR2 (germline): KGHSH, LQKENI. The DNA of the CDR3 is TGTGCCAGCTCACCTGAATCGCAGTTTGGTAGCAATCAGCCCCAGCATTTT. The encoded protein is CASSPESQFGSNQPQHF.

J is TRBJ2-1 and V is TRBV29-1, with 8 bases aligning to TRBD2. Trimming took 7 bases from V and 7 from J; bases not matched to a gene: 9. Germline V gene sequence: CDR1 SQVTM, CDR2 ANQGSEA. This CDR3 has 13 amino acids. Written as DNA, the CDR3 is TGCAGCGGCGCGACGGGAGGGACTAATGAGCAGTTCTTC. Amino acid sequence: CSGATGGTNEQFF.

This clone came up once. The chain joins TRBV7-2 to TRBJ2-5; D is uncertain. Per the germline V gene, CDR1 is SGHTA and CDR2 is FQGNSA. V lost 5 bases and J 7 bases, leaving 11 bases between the germline ends. The CDR3 sequence is 12 residues long. CDR3 sequence (DNA): TGTGCCAGCAGCCGTCCCCCGCGGACCCAGTACTTC. Amino acids: CASSRPPRTQYF.

In this sample, this clone turned up many times. The chain links TRBV7-6 to TRBJ2-3; D possibly corresponds to TRBD2 (6 bases). The CDR3 has 18 residues. V shed 1 base and J shed 0 bases, with 17 bases lying between them. CDR1 is SGHVS, CDR2 FNYEAQ, per germline. The DNA of the CDR3 is TGTGCCAGCAGCTTAGAACGTCGGGACGGGGGAAGCACAGATACGCAGTATTTT. It yields the protein CASSLERRDGGSTDTQYF.

V gene TRBV12-3 or TRBV12-4 combines with J gene TRBJ2-1; D may be TRBD1 (5 bases). The V end was cut by 2 bases, the J end by 7 bases, with 6 bases between. This CDR3 is 12 amino acids long. In DNA, the CDR3 is TGTGCCAGCAGTTTATCAGGGAATGAGCAGTTCTTC. Its translation is CASSLSGNEQFF.

The chain recombines TRBV2 with TRBJ2-3; D is undetermined. Trimming cost V 4 bases and J 4 bases, with 6 bases left between them. CDR3 length equals 12 residues. CDR1 is SNHLY, CDR2 FYNNEI, per germline. CDR3: CASSALADTQYF. The CDR3 nucleotides read TGTGCCAGCAGTGCGTTAGCAGATACGCAGTATTTT.

J is TRBJ2-7 and V is TRBV2; TRBD1 aligns across 8 bases. V lost 9 bases, J lost 1 base, and 5 bases stayed unmatched. CDR3 length equals 13 residues. Germline assignment: CDR1 SNHLY and CDR2 FYNNEI. The CDR3 DNA reads TGTGCCAGGAAAGACAGGGGTTCCTACGAGCAGTACTTC. It encodes CARKDRGSYEQYF.

The chain uses TRBV4-2 and TRBJ2-4; possibly TRBD1 for D (5 bases). Trimming took 0 bases from V and 4 from J, leaving 13 bases between them. Germline assignment: CDR1 LGHNA and CDR2 YNFKEQ. CDR3 length equals 16 residues. For the CDR3, the DNA is TGTGCCAGCAGCCAAGAGTACTCAGGGCGGAAAAACATTCAGTACTTC. Translated: CASSQEYSGRKNIQYF.

The J gene is TRBJ2-1, the V gene TRBV19; 9 bases agree with TRBD1. Looked up from germline, CDR1 is LNHDA and CDR2 is SQIVND (reference sequence). V gave up 5 bases and J gave up 13 bases; unmatched junction bases: 9. This CDR3 has 13 residues. CDR3 loop: CASSAFPGQGQFF. DNA of the CDR3: TGTGCCAGTAGTGCGTTCCCGGGACAGGGACAGTTCTTC.

This chain joins TRBV27 and TRBJ1-2; 10 bases are a match to TRBD1. This CDR3 is built from 15 residues. Germline V gene sequence: CDR1 MNHEY, CDR2 SMNVEV (reference sequence). The trim removed 3 bases at V and 4 bases at J, leaving 5 bases unmatched. The CDR3 loop reads CASSFRQGAIYGYTF. The CDR3 DNA sequence: TGTGCCAGCAGTTTCCGACAGGGGGCCATCTATGGCTACACCTTC.

CDR3 region: CASSQEGQGASGANVLTF. The CDR3, as DNA: TGTGCCAGCAGCCAAGAGGGACAGGGGGCCTCTGGGGCCAACGTCCTGACTTTC. The genes are TRBV3-1 (or the pseudogene TRBV3-2) and TRBJ2-6; 12 bases map to TRBD1. The CDR3 has 18 residues. CDR1 LGHDT and CDR2 YNNKEL come from the germline V gene (reference sequence). Trimming at V came to 0 bases and at J to 0 bases, leaving 0 bases not matched to a gene.

The rearrangement links TRBV19 to TRBJ1-2; D uncertain. CDR1 is LNHDA and CDR2 is SQIVND in the germline V gene (reference sequence). Deletions cut 0 bases from V and 6 bases from J, with 14 bases between. This CDR3 is 15 amino acids long. CDR3 nucleotide sequence: TGTGCCAGTAGTATAGATAATTGGAATCGGGATGGCTACACCTTC. Translating it yields CASSIDNWNRDGYTF.

This clone was recorded only once. The chain joins TRBV9 to TRBJ2-1; 9 nucleotides align to TRBD2. The V segment lost 6 bases and the J segment 7 bases; nucleotides outside the gene matches: 8. This CDR3 comprises 14 residues. Germline loops: CDR1 SGDLS, CDR2 YYNGEE. DNA of the CDR3: TGTGCCAGCACCACGGGACTAGCTAATAATGAGCAGTTCTTC. Amino acid sequence: CASTTGLANNEQFF. The full variable domain, its missing parts supplied by reference TRBV9 and TRBJ2-1, is DSGVTQTPKHLITATGQRVTLRCSPRSGDLSVYWYQQSLDQGLQFLIQYYNGEERAKGNILERFSAQQFPDLHSELNLSSLELGDSALYFCASTTGLANNEQFFGPGTRLTVL.

V usage is TRBV19 and J usage is TRBJ1-2; D call uncertain. This CDR3 region has 17 residues. The germline V gene encodes CDR1 LNHDA and CDR2 SQIVND (reference sequence). Trimming stripped 10 bases from V and 1 base from J, with 25 bases between. The DNA for the CDR3 is TGTGCCACCGAAACTAGGAGCGGCGGGCCATTTAACTATGGCTACACCTTC. Amino acid sequence: CATETRSGGPFNYGYTF.

V and J are TRBV5-5 and TRBJ2-4; 10 nucleotides align to TRBD2. The CDR3 consists of 16 residues. The trim removed 4 bases at V and 8 bases at J, leaving 12 bases unmatched. Germline V gene sequence: CDR1 SGHKS, CDR2 YYEKEE (reference sequence). This CDR3 reads CASSTGTSDYWDIQYF. The CDR3 bases are TGTGCCAGCAGCACGGGGACTAGCGACTATTGGGACATTCAGTACTTC.

This clone appeared a single time. The rearrangement links TRBV2 to TRBJ2-7; 8 positions match TRBD1. Unmatched junction bases numbered 9, after V lost 5 bases and J lost 6 bases. From germline, CDR1 is SNHLY and CDR2 FYNNEI. This CDR3 has 14 amino acids. The CDR3 nucleotides read TGTGCCAGCAGTACGGGGACAGGCCTGGCCGAGCAGTACTTC. Protein: CASSTGTGLAEQYF.

The chain recombines TRBV10-3 with TRBJ2-7; 7 bases are shared with TRBD2. V was pared by 9 bases and J by 3 bases, with 11 bases of the junction left unmatched. Looked up from germline, CDR1 is ENHRY and CDR2 is SYGVKD. There are 14 residues in the CDR3. DNA for the CDR3: TGTGCCATTCAACCCCGGGACTACGACTACGAGCAGTACTTC. Protein: CAIQPRDYDYEQYF.

CDR3 region: CASSPGQIYLKGFF. CDR3 nucleotide sequence: TGTGCCAGCAGCCCAGGACAGATCTACCTGAAGGGTTTCTTT. The chain employs TRBV7-9 and TRBJ1-1, with D perhaps matching TRBD1 (6 bases). This CDR3 region has 14 residues. Germline CDR1 and CDR2: SEHNR and FQNEAQ (reference sequence). The germline V and J ends were trimmed by 5 bases and 13 bases, with 23 bases remaining between them.

CDR3 in DNA: TGTGCCAGCAGCCCCCGAGGGAGCCTAGCGGGAACCTTCACAGATACGCAGTATTTT. Translation: CASSPRGSLAGTFTDTQYF. V and J are TRBV11-2 and TRBJ2-3; 9 nucleotides agree with TRBD2. V dropped 5 bases and J dropped 2; count of bases not matched to a gene: 17. This CDR3 spans 19 amino acids. The germline CDR1 and CDR2 sequences are SGHAT and FQNNGV.

The rearrangement uses TRBV9 and TRBJ2-7, with D perhaps TRBD1 (6 bases). Trimming shortened V by 3 bases and J by 0 bases, and 10 bases separated the two germline ends. Germline V gene lookup returns CDR1 SGDLS and CDR2 YYNGEE. This CDR3 region has 14 residues. The CDR3 DNA is TGTGCCAGCAGCGGGGACATCAGCTCCTACGAGCAGTACTTC. It translates to CASSGDISSYEQYF.

The chain joins TRBV7-9 to TRBJ2-5, with TRBD2 as a possible D gene (5 bases). The germline V and J ends were trimmed by 2 bases and 5 bases, with 12 bases remaining between them. CDR3 length: 14 amino acids. From germline, CDR1 is SEHNR and CDR2 FQNEAQ (reference sequence). In nucleotides, the CDR3 is TGTGCCAGCAGCTTATCACGGGGAGCGGAGACCCAGTACTTC. It codes for CASSLSRGAETQYF.